This T cell receptor (beta chain) was recovered during a study of identical twins. Study-wide findings and caveats: The study drew conclusions from cross-sectional statistical analysis, not from following the same donors. Out-of-frame sharing of TCR alpha in monozygotic twins was underestimated by models.

The CDR3 length is 11 residues. Germline V gives CDR1 MGHDK, CDR2 SYGVNS. V lost 5 bases, J lost 8 bases, and 7 bases lay in between. This clonotype was picked up a small number of times. The antigen is undetermined. Unique molecular identifiers were present on cDNA, and template switching added a universal primer site. TCRdb called the 5' RACE reads again in MiXCR, with one record for every CDR3 protein. The repertoire includes about 690,000 distinct CDR3 sequences, 5.5% to 6.5% of them detected once, and about 2% sits in the top ten. Only healthy Caucasians were enrolled as donors. The sequence was collected from a man younger than 35 in good health. Sequencing was performed on naive T cells sorted from blood. This rearrangement joins TRBV25-1 to TRBJ2-1; D unclear. The CDR3 sequence is CASSSGHEQFF. The CDR3 nucleotides read TGTGCCAGCAGTAGTGGACATGAGCAGTTCTTC.